What follows is one TCR beta chain and its context. One end of the junction fails to match germline, which may point to a read error. This specimen belongs to a study of blood T cells in healthy people across ages. Germline V gene data show CDR1 as MNHEY and CDR2 as SMNVEV (reference sequence). The CDR3 covers 13 residues. Primed by a sample-barcoded 5' primer and a J-beta primer mix, a second PCR proceeded for about 6 to 12 cycles. Carrying 12 random nucleotides, a template-switch adaptor labeled each individual cDNA molecule. From the 5' RACE reads, TCRdb called clonotypes with MiXCR, one entry per CDR3 protein. The table includes some 1.5 million distinct CDR3 sequences, 35% to 45% detected once.

Sequences were obtained from blood. This chain connects TRBV27 to TRBJ2-3; no clear D gene. The TCR was taken from a woman aged 18-30 years in good health. The CDR3 loop reads CAGSSVSPYTQYF. The CDR3, as DNA: TGTGCCGGCAGTTCGGTCTCTCCTTATACGCAGTATTTT.